Given below is one TCR beta chain in context. Looked up from germline, CDR1 is KGHSH and CDR2 is LQKENI. The CDR3 runs 16 residues. Trimming shortened V by 1 base and J by 8 bases, and 17 bases separated the two germline ends. The sort gate was single viable CD3+CD4+CD8-CD45RO+ cells for memory CD4+ T cells. The sample originates from a study of memory CD4+ T cells and cytomegalovirus serostatus. Method: immunoSEQ multiplex PCR; TCRdb's copy keeps in-frame clones and lacks some. This sample has tens of thousands of clones; around 77% occur once, and the top ten carry approximately 0.81%. The sample taken for sequencing was memory CD4+ T cells from blood. The source is an adult in good health and CMV-seronegative. The chain couples TRBV18 to TRBJ1-4; the D is unclear. The CDR3: CASSPRTVSSFEKLFF. Written as DNA, the CDR3 is TGTGCCAGCTCACCACGCACGGTCAGCAGCTTCGAAAAACTGTTTTTT.